Below are 14 T cell receptor beta chains sequenced from a single sample in a study of blood T cell repertoires in COVID-19. Profiling relied on immunoSEQ multiplex PCR, and the TCRdb table lists in-frame clones only, not all of them. The sample comprises roughly 35,000 clones, 81% of which are singletons, and over 25% rests with the top ten. The sequenced sample was peripheral blood. The receptors originated from a man older than 75 with active or convalescent COVID-19.

The rearrangement uses TRBV29-1 and TRBJ1-2; 7 bases fit TRBD1. The CDR3 runs to 13 residues. The germline gives CDR1 SQVTM, CDR2 ANQGSEA. The V and J ends lost 4 bases and 1 base, in that order; junction bases with no gene match: 3. In nucleotides, the CDR3 is TGCAGCGTTGGACAGGGCCTTAACTATGGCTACACCTTC. As protein: CSVGQGLNYGYTF.

V and J are TRBV7-3 and TRBJ2-1; TRBD1 matches 8 bases. With 4 bases clipped from V and 0 bases from J, the junction kept 17 bases outside the gene matches. Germline CDR1 and CDR2: SGHTA and FQGTGA. This CDR3 is 20 amino acids long. CDR3 amino acids: CASSSTPPGQVPSSYNEQFF. DNA of the CDR3: TGTGCCAGCAGCTCCACCCCGCCGGGACAGGTTCCGTCCTCCTACAATGAGCAGTTCTTC.

V and J are TRBV27 and TRBJ1-2; possible D gene TRBD1, 5 bases. The CDR3 runs to 18 residues. The V gene lost 5 bases and the J gene lost 6 bases, with 28 bases spanning the gap. Germline V gene data show CDR1 as MNHEY and CDR2 as SMNVEV (reference sequence). The CDR3 coding sequence is TGTGCCAGCAGTGCCACACTGCAAGTCGATTTCGGGGGACATGGCTACACCTTC. Residues: CASSATLQVDFGGHGYTF.

The V gene is TRBV6-2 or TRBV6-3, the J gene TRBJ2-3; 15 bases map to TRBD2. Germline V gives CDR1 MNHEY, CDR2 SVGEGT. V was clipped by 2 bases and J by 4 bases; unmatched bases: 7. CDR3 length: 18 residues. CDR3 in DNA: TGTGCCAGCAGTTACCGGACTAGCGGGGGGGCCCGCGCAGATACGCAGTATTTT. Amino acid sequence: CASSYRTSGGARADTQYF.

J is TRBJ2-2 and V is TRBV6-2 or TRBV6-3, with D perhaps TRBD2 (6 bases). Germline V CDR1 and CDR2: MNHEY, SVGEGT. Deletions cut 6 bases from V and 7 bases from J, with 12 bases between. The CDR3 loop spans 13 amino acids. CDR3 in DNA: TGTGCCAGCAGCGGGAGCGGTCACGGGGAGCTGTTTTTT. Translation: CASSGSGHGELFF.

The chain joins TRBV29-1 to TRBJ2-3, with D possibly matching TRBD1 (5 bases). The germline V and J ends were trimmed by 2 bases and 2 bases, with 14 bases remaining between them. The CDR3 is made up of 15 amino acids. From germline, CDR1 is SQVTM and CDR2 ANQGSEA. CDR3 coding DNA: TGCAGCGTTGAACCGAGGCAGGGAAACACAGATACGCAGTATTTT. It encodes CSVEPRQGNTDTQYF.

J is TRBJ1-2 and V is TRBV6-5; D call uncertain. Trimming took off 8 bases at V and 7 bases at J, with 14 bases between the two ends. The CDR3 spans 12 residues. From germline, CDR1 is MNHEY and CDR2 SVGAGI. This CDR3 is CASQREGFGYTF. CDR3 coding DNA: TGTGCCAGCCAAAGGGAGGGTTTTGGCTACACCTTC.

This clone has a handful of counts. CDR3 in amino acids: CASTFRDTANYGYTF. The CDR3 nucleotides read TGTGCCAGCACCTTTCGGGACACCGCTAACTATGGCTACACCTTC. J is TRBJ1-2 and V is TRBV5-5; a possible D gene is TRBD1 (6 bases). This CDR3 region has 15 residues. Trimming pared 6 bases from V and 0 bases from J, leaving 15 bases between. The germline gives CDR1 SGHKS, CDR2 YYEKEE (reference sequence).

The gene calls are TRBV4-3 and TRBJ2-3, with D tentatively TRBD2 (6 bases). Trimming cost V 0 bases and J 8 bases, with 12 bases left between them. The germline gives CDR1 LGHNA, CDR2 YSLEER. The CDR3 has 14 amino acids. This CDR3 is CASSQERGSGTQYF. For the CDR3, the DNA is TGCGCCAGCAGCCAAGAACGGGGGTCTGGTACGCAGTATTTT.

This chain joins TRBV3-1 (or the pseudogene TRBV3-2) and TRBJ1-5; 9 bases are a match to TRBD1. The CDR3 is 14 amino acids. Germline values: CDR1 LGHDT, CDR2 YNNKEL (reference sequence). Trimming at V came to 4 bases and at J to 4 bases, leaving 2 bases not matched to a gene. DNA for the CDR3: TGTGCCAGCAGCCCCGGACAGGGGAATCAGCCCCAGCATTTT. Translated, it gives CASSPGQGNQPQHF.

The chain recombines TRBV12-5 with TRBJ1-5; TRBD1 agrees at 8 bases. V gave up 5 bases and J gave up 6 bases; unmatched junction bases: 3. Germline values: CDR1 LGHNT, CDR2 FRNRAP. The CDR3 is 13 residues long. This CDR3 reads CASGQTGVQPQHF. The DNA for the CDR3 is TGTGCTAGTGGTCAGACAGGGGTTCAGCCCCAGCATTTT.

The chain carries TRBV5-4 and TRBJ2-5; 7 bases agree with TRBD1. This CDR3 is 15 amino acids long. Germline V gene sequence: CDR1 SGHNT, CDR2 YYREEE (reference sequence). The J segment lost 2 bases and the V segment lost 2 bases, leaving 6 bases of the junction unmatched. The CDR3 loop reads CASSLGPTGQETQYF. DNA of the CDR3: TGTGCCAGCAGCTTAGGCCCGACAGGGCAAGAGACCCAGTACTTC.

The chain carries TRBV9 and TRBJ2-5; D is unresolved. The CDR3 spans 16 residues. Germline V gene data show CDR1 as SGDLS and CDR2 as YYNGEE. The V end lost 0 bases, the J end lost 4 bases, and 16 bases lay between the germline ends. DNA for the CDR3: TGTGCCAGCAGCGTAGGGTCTAGTTCAGTGAGAGAGACCCAGTACTTC. This translates into CASSVGSSSVRETQYF. The entire variable domain, with the rest obtained from reference TRBV9 and TRBJ2-5, is as follows: DSGVTQTPKHLITATGQRVTLRCSPRSGDLSVYWYQQSLDQGLQFLIQYYNGEERAKGNILERFSAQQFPDLHSELNLSSLELGDSALYFCASSVGSSSVRETQYFGPGTRLLVL.

The chain carries TRBV25-1 and TRBJ1-4, with TRBD1 as a possible D gene (5 bases). CDR1 MGHDK and CDR2 SYGVNS come from the germline V gene. Trimming removed 3 bases at V and 8 bases at J, with 10 bases between. This CDR3 contains 13 residues. This chain's CDR3 is CASSDGGDEKLFF. For the CDR3, the DNA is TGTGCCAGCAGTGACGGGGGGGACGAAAAACTGTTTTTT.